The clone carrying this T cell receptor beta chain was picked up many times. What it recognizes is unknown. One entry per CDR3 protein results from TCRdb running MiXCR on the RACE reads. Of some 350,000 distinct CDR3 sequences detected, under 6.5% appear once; the ten largest clones hold around 6%. These data are taken from a study of human T cells and chemical hapten exposure. Study results and limitations: As patch test score rose, PT1 expanded TCR counts tended to rise as well.

Trimming took 0 bases from V and 6 from J, leaving 9 bases between them. The CDR3 has 13 residues. Germline values: CDR1 SGHRS, CDR2 YFSETQ. Described time point: patch test 2, 6 weeks after DPC sensitization. Treatment of the sample: therapeutic diphenylcyclopropenone sensitization with weekly scalp DPC. Blood draws came before every patch-test application. The source material was whole blood, sampled in connection with sensitization to the hapten diphenylcyclopropenone (DPC). The gene calls are TRBV5-1 and TRBJ1-2; maybe TRBD1 (5 bases). The source of this sequence is a woman in her late teens or twenties with alopecia areata. Some clones in this sample may be carry-over from other donors' samples. CDR3: CASSLGTRDGYTF. As DNA, the CDR3 is TGCGCCAGCAGCTTGGGGACACGTGATGGCTACACCTTC.